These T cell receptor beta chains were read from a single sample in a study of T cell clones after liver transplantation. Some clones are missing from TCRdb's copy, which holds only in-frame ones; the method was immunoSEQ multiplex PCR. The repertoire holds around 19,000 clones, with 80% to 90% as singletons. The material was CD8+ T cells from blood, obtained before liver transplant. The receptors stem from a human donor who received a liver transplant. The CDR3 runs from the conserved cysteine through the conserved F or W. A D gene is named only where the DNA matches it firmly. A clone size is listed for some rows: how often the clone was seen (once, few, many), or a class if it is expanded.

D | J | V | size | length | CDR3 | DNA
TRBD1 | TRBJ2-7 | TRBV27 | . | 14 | CASSYTGGIYEQYF | TGTGCCAGCAGTTACACAGGGGGTATCTACGAGCAGTACTTC
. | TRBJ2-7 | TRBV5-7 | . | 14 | CASSWSGYSYEQYF | TGTGCCAGCAGCTGGAGTGGGTACTCCTACGAGCAGTACTTC
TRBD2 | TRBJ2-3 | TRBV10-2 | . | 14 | CASSGTSGLDTQYF | TGCGCCAGCAGTGGGACTAGCGGGTTGGATACGCAGTATTTT
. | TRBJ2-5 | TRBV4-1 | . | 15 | CASSQVSETQETQYF | TGCGCCAGCAGCCAAGTTTCGGAGACGCAAGAGACCCAGTACTTC
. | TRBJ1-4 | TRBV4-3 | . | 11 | CASSQGRGLFF | TGCGCCAGCAGCCAGGGACGGGGATTGTTTTTT
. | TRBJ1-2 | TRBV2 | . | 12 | CASSESNYGYTF | TGTGCCAGCAGTGAAAGTAACTATGGCTACACCTTC
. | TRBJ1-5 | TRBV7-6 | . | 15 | CASSLGGDTLGPQHF | TGTGCCAGCAGCTTAGGCGGGGACACCTTGGGGCCCCAGCATTTT
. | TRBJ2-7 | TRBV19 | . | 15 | CDSSPSSGITYEQYF | TGTGACAGTAGTCCCTCCTCCGGCATTACCTACGAGCAGTACTTC
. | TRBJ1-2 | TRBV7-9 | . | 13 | CASSSQLNYGYTF | TGTGCCAGCAGCTCACAGCTAAACTATGGCTACACCTTC
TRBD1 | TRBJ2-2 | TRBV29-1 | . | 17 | CSVEGRDRVGDTGELFF | TGCAGCGTTGAAGGACGGGACAGGGTGGGAGACACCGGGGAGCTGTTTTTT
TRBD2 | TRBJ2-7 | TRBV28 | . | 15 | CASSLTGTRTYEQYF | TGTGCCAGCAGTTTGACCGGGACTAGGACCTACGAGCAGTACTTC
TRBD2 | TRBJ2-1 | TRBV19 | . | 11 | CASSMGGRSLF | TGTGCCAGTAGTATGGGCGGGAGAAGCCTCTTC
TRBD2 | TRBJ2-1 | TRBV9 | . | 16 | CASSVGLAGVYNEQFF | TGTGCCAGCAGCGTGGGACTAGCGGGAGTCTACAATGAGCAGTTCTTC
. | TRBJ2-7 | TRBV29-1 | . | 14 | CSVVTGTTPYEQYF | TGCAGCGTTGTAACAGGGACTACCCCCTACGAGCAGTACTTC
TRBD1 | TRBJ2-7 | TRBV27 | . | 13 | CASSLGQDYEQYF | TGTGCCAGCAGCCTCGGACAGGACTACGAGCAGTACTTC
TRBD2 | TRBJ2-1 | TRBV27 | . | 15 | CASSYSGISYNEQFF | TGTGCCAGCAGCTACAGCGGGATCTCCTACAATGAGCAGTTCTTC
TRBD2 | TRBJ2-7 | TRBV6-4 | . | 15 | CASSESASGSYEQYF | TGTGCCAGCAGTGAGTCGGCTAGCGGGAGTTACGAGCAGTACTTC
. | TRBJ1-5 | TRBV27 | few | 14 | CASSFGGRGQPQHF | TGTGCCAGCAGTTTCGGGGGTCGGGGTCAGCCCCAGCATTTT
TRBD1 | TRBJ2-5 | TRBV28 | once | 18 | CASSIDHRTGGRQETQYF | TGTGCCAGCAGCATAGATCACCGAACAGGGGGGCGCCAAGAGACCCAGTACTTC
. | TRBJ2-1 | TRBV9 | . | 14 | CASSVAGLENEQFF | TGTGCCAGCAGCGTAGCTGGTCTTGAGAATGAGCAGTTCTTC
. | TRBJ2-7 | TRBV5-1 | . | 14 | CASSFFGGSYEQYF | TGCGCCAGCAGCTTCTTTGGGGGCTCCTACGAGCAGTACTTC
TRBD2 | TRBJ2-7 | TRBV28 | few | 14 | CASSFGLAGYEQYF | TGTGCCAGCAGTTTCGGACTAGCGGGCTACGAGCAGTACTTC